The clone carrying this T cell receptor beta chain was observed a handful of times. Antigen: not known. These data originate in a study of T cells in Graves' hyperthyroidism and ophthalmopathy. TCR beta CDR3 sequences were amplified from RNA transcripts. Using the HTBI primer set, a first-round RT-PCR was run on the TCR CDR3. TCRdb re-called the multiplex PCR reads through MiXCR, storing one row per CDR3 protein. The data contain roughly 380,000 distinct CDR3 sequences, approximately 15% of them singletons. This CDR3 spans 14 amino acids. Germline V gene data show CDR1 as LNHDA and CDR2 as SQIVND (reference sequence). V gave up 0 bases and J gave up 5 bases, with 9 bases separating them. Graves' hyperthyroidism was deemed stable given no ophthalmopathy progression within 18 months. Whole-study results and caveats: From stable hyperthyroidism, ophthalmopathy was set apart by a 13 V-J model.

The sequence derives from a woman aged 18-29 years with Graves' hyperthyroidism. The sequencing input was blood. The rearrangement joins TRBV19 to TRBJ2-3; D might be TRBD2 (5 bases). The CDR3 nucleotides are TGTGCCAGTAGTATAGACGGAGGAAAAGATACGCAGTATTTT. As protein: CASSIDGGKDTQYF.